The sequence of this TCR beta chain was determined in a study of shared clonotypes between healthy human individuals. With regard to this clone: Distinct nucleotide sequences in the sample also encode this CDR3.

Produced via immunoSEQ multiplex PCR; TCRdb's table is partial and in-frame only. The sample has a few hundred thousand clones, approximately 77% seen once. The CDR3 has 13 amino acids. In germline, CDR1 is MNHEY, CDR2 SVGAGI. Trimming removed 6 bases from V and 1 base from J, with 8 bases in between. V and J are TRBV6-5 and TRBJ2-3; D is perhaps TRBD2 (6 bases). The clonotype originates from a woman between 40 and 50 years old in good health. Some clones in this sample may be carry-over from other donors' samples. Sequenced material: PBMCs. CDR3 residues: CASRGLGTDTQYF. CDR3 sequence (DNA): TGTGCCAGCAGGGGACTCGGCACAGATACGCAGTATTTT.